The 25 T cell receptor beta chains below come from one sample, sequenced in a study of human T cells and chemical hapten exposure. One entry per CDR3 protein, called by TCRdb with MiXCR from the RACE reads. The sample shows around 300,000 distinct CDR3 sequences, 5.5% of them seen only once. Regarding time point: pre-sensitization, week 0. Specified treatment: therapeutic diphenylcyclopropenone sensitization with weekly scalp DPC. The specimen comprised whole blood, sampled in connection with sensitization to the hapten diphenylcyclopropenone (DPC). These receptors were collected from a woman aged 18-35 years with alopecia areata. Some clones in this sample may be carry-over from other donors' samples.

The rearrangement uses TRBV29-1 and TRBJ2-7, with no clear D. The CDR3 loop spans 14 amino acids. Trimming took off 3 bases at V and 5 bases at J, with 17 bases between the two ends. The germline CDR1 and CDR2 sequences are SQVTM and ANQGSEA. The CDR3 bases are TGCAGCGTTGAGGATCGAGACTCCCCCCACGAGCAGTACTTC. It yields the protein CSVEDRDSPHEQYF.

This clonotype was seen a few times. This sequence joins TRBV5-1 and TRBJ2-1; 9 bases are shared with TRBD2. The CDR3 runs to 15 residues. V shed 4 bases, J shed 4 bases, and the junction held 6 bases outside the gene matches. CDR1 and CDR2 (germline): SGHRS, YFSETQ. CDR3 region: CASSQAAGGYNEQFF. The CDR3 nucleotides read TGCGCCAGCAGCCAAGCAGCGGGGGGTTACAATGAGCAGTTCTTC.

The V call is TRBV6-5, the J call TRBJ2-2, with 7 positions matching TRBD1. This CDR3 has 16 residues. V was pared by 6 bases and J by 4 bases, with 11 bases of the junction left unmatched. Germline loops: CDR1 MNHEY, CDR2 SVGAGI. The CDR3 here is CASSNEGAGSTGELFF. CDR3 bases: TGTGCCAGCAGCAACGAGGGGGCAGGGAGCACCGGGGAGCTGTTTTTT.

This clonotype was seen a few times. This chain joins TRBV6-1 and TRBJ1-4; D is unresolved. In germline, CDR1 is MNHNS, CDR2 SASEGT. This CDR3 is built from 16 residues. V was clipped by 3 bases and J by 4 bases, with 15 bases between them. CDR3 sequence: CASSESGVRVNEKLFF. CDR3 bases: TGTGCCAGCAGTGAGTCAGGCGTACGGGTTAATGAAAAACTGTTTTTT.

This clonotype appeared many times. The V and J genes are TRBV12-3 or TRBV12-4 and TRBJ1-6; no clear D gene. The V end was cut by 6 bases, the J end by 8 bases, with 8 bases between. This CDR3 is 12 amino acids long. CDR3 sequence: CASRESDSPLHF. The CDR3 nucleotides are TGTGCCAGCAGGGAGAGTGATTCACCCCTCCACTTT.

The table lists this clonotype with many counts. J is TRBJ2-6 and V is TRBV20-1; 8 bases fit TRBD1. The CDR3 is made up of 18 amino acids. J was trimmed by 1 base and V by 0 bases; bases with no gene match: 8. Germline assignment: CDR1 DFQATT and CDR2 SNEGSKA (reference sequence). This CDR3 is CSARDAGTGTSGANVLTF. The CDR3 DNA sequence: TGCAGTGCTAGAGATGCGGGGACAGGTACTTCTGGGGCCAACGTCCTGACTTTC.

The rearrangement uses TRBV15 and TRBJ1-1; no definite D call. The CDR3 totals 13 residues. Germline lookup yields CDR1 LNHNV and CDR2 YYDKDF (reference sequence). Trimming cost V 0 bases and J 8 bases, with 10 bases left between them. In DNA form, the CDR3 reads TGTGCCACCAGCAGAGATCTAGGAGTGGAAGCTTTCTTT. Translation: CATSRDLGVEAFF.

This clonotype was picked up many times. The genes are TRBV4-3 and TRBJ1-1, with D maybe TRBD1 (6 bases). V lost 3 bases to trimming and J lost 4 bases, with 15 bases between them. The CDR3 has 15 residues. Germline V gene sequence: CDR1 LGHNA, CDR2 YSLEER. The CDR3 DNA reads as TGCGCCAGCAGCCAGTTCAGGGGAGGAGGCACTGAAGCTTTCTTT. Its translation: CASSQFRGGGTEAFF.

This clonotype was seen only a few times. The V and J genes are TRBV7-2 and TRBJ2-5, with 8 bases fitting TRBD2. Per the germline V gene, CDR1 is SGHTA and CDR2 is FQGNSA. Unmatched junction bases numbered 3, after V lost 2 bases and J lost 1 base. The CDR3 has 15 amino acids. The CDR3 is CASSLFAGGQETQYF. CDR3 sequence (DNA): TGTGCCAGCAGCTTATTTGCGGGGGGCCAAGAGACCCAGTACTTC.

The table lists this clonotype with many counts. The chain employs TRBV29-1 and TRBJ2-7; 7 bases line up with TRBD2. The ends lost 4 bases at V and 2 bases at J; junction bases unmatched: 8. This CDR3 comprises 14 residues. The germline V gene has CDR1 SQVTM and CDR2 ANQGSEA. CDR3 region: CSVGEGPGAYEQYF. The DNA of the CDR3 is TGCAGCGTTGGGGAGGGGCCTGGAGCCTACGAGCAGTACTTC.

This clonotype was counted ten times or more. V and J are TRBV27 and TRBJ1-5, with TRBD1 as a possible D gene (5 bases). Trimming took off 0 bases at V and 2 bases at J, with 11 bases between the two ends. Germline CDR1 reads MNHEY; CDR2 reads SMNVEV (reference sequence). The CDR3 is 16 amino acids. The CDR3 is CASSLSSAGGNQPQHF. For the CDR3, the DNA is TGTGCCAGCAGTTTATCGTCGGCGGGGGGCAATCAGCCCCAGCATTTT.

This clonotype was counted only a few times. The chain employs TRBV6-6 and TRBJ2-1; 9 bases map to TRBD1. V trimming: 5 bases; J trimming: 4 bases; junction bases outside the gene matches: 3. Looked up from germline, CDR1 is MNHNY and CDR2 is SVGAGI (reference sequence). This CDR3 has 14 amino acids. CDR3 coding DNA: TGTGCCAGCAGTACCGGGACAGGGTACAATGAGCAGTTCTTC. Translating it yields CASSTGTGYNEQFF.

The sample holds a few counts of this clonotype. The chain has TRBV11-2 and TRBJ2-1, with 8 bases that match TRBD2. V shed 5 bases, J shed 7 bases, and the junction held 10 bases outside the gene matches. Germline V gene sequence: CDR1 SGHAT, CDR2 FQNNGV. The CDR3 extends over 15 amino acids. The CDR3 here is CASSPLRGAKNEQFF. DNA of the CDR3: TGTGCCAGCAGCCCCTTGCGGGGGGCAAAGAATGAGCAGTTCTTC.

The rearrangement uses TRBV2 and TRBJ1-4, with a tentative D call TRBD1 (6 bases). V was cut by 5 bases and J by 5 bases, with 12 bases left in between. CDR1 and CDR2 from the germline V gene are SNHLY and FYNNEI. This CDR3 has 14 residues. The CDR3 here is CASSQDSPNEKLFF. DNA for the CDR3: TGTGCCAGCAGTCAGGACAGCCCAAATGAAAAACTGTTTTTT.

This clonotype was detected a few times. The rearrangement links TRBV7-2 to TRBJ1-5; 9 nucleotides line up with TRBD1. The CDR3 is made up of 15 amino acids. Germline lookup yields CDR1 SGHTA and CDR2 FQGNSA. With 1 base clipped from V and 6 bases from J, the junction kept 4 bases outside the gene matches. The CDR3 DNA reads TGTGCCAGCAGCTTAGAACAGGGGGCGGGTCAGCCCCAGCATTTT. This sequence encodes CASSLEQGAGQPQHF.

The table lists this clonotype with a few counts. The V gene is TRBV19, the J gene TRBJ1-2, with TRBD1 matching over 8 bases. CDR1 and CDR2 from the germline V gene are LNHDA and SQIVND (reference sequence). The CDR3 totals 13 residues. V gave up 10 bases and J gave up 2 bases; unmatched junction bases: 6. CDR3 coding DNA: TGTGCCACTGGACAGGGCCCAAACTATGGCTACACCTTC. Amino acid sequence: CATGQGPNYGYTF.

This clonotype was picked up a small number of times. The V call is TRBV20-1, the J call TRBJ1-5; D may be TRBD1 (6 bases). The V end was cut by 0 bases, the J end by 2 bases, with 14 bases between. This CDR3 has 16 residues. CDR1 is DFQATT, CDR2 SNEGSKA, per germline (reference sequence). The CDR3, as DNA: TGCAGTGCTAGAGACCTATCTAGGGGGGGCAATCAGCCCCAGCATTTT. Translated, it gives CSARDLSRGGNQPQHF.

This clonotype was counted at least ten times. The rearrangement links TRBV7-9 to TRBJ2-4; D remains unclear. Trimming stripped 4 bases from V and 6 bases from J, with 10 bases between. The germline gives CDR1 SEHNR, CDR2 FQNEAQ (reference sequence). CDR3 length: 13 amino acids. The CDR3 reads CASSSPPGNIQYF. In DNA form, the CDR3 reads TGTGCCAGCAGCTCCCCCCCTGGAAACATTCAGTACTTC.

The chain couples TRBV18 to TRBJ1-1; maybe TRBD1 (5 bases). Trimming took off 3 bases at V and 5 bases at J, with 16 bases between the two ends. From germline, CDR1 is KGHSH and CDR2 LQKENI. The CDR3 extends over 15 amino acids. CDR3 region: CASSPQLGGITEAFF. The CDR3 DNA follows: TGTGCCAGCTCACCGCAACTCGGGGGTATTACTGAAGCTTTCTTT.

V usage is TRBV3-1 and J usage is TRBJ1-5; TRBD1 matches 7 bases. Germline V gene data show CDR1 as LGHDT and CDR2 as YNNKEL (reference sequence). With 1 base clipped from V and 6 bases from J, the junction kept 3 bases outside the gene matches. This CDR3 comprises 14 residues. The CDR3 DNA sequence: TGTGCCAGCAGCCAAGCAGGGGGAAGTCAGCCCCAGCATTTT. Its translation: CASSQAGGSQPQHF.

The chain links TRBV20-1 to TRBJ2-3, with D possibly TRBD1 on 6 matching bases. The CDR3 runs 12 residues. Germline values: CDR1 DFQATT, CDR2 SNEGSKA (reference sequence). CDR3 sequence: CKPQGNTDTQYF. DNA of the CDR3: TGCAAACCACAGGGTAACACAGATACGCAGTATTTT.

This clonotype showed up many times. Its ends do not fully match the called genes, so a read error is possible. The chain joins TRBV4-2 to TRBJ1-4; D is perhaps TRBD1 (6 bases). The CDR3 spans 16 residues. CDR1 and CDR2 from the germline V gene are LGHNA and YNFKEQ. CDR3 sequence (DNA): TGTGCCAGCAGTCAAGATATGTACAGGGTTAATGAAAAACTGTTTTTT. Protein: CASSQDMYRVNEKLFF.

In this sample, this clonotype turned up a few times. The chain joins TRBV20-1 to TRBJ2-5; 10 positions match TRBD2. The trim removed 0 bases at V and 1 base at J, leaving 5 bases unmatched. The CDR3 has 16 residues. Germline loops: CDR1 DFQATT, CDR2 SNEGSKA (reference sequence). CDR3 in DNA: TGCAGTGCTAGAGATCCGGTAGCGGGGGGCCAAGAGACCCAGTACTTC. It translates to CSARDPVAGGQETQYF.

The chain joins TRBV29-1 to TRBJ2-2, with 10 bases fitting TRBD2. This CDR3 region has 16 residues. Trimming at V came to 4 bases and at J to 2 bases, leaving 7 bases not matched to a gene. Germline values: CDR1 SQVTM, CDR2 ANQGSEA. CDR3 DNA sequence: TGCAGCGTTGTGGGAACTAGCGGGGTAAACACCGGGGAGCTGTTTTTT. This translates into CSVVGTSGVNTGELFF.

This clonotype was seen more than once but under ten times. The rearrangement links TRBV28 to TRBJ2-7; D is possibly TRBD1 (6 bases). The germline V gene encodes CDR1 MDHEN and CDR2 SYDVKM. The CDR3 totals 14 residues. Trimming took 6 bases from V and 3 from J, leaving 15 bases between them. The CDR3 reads CASRYRVWDYEQYF. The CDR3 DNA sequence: TGTGCCAGCAGATACAGGGTTTGGGACTACGAGCAGTACTTC.